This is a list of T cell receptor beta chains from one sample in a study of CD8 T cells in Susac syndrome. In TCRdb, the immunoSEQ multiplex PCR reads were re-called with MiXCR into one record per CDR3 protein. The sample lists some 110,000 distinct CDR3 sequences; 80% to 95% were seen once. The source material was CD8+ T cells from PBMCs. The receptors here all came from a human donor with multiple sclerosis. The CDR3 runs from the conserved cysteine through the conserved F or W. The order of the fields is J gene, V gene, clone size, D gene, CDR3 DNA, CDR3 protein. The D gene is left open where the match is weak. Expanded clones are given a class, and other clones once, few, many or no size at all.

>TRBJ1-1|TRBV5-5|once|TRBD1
TGTGCCAGCAGCTTGGCAGGGCAGGGGGCAGCGAACACTGAAGCTTTCTTT
CASSLAGQGAANTEAFF
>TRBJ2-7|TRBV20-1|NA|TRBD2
TGCAGTGCTAGTTTTAGCGGGGGCCTTTTCTACGAGCAGTACTTC
CSASFSGGLFYEQYF
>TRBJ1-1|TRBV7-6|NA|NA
TGTGCCAGCAGCTTAGGGGCGAAGAACACTGAAGCTTTCTTT
CASSLGAKNTEAFF
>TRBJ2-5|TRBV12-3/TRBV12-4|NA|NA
TGTGCCAGCAGTTTCGCGGTTGGGGCGACCCAGTACTTC
CASSFAVGATQYF
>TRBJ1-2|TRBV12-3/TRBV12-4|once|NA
TGTGCCAGCGGCTCCCCTACATTATGGGTAGGCTACACCTTC
CASGSPTLWVGYTF
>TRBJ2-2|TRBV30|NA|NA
TGTGCCTGGAGTGGACCCGGGGAGCTGTTTTTT
CAWSGPGELFF
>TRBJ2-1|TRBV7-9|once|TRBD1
TGTGCCAGCAGCCTGGGACAGACCCCCGGTGAGCAGTTCTTC
CASSLGQTPGEQFF
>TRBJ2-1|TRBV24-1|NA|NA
TGTGCCACCAGTGAATTAACAGGGTATGAGCAGTTCTTC
CATSELTGYEQFF
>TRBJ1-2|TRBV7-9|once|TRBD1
TGTGCCAGCTTGGGGACAGGACCGGAGGACCTCTATGGCTACACCTTC
CASLGTGPEDLYGYTF
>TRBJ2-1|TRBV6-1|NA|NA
TGTGCCAGCAGTGATAGAATCGGTGAGCAGTTCTTC
CASSDRIGEQFF
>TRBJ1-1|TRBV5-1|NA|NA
TGCGCCAGCAGCCCTCTCCCGACAGGGAACACTGAAGCTTTCTTT
CASSPLPTGNTEAFF
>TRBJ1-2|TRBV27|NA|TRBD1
TGTGCCAGCAATTCCGTCGTGGGGCGATTCCGAAAAGGGACAGGGTTAGCCTATGGCTACACCTTC
CASNSVVGRFRKGTGLAYGYTF
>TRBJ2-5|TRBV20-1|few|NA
TGCAGTGCTAGAGGGCAGGGAAGAGAGACCCAGTACTTC
CSARGQGRETQYF
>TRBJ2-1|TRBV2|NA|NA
TGTGCCAGCAATGCGGGACTCTACAATGAGCAGTTCTTC
CASNAGLYNEQFF
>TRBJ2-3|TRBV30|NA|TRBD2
TGTGCCTGGAGTGGGCTAGCGGGTGGCACAGATACGCAGTATTTT
CAWSGLAGGTDTQYF
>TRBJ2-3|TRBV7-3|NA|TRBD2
TGTGCCAGCAGCTCAAGCGGGGGCACAGATACGCAGTATTTT
CASSSSGGTDTQYF
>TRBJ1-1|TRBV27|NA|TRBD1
TGTGCCAGCAGTTTAACCAGGGGGTCTGAAGCTTTCTTT
CASSLTRGSEAFF
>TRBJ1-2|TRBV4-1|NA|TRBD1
TGCGCCAGCAGCCAAGAGAGGGAGACAGGGGGGATCTATGGCTACACCTTC
CASSQERETGGIYGYTF
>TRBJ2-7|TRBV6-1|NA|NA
TGTGCCAGCAGTGAAAGACAGGTTTTTTATCATGGAGGCGAGCAGTACTTC
CASSERQVFYHGGEQYF
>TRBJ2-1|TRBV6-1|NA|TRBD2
TGTGCCAGCAGTGAAAGGGTAGCGGGGGGGCAGAATGAGCAGTTCTTC
CASSERVAGGQNEQFF
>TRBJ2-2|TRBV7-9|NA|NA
TGTGCCAGCAGCTTAGTACTATCCGCCGGGGAGCTGTTTTTT
CASSLVLSAGELFF
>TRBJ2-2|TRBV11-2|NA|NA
TGTGCCAGCAGCTCTCGGACGGAGAACACCGGGGAGCTGTTTTTT
CASSSRTENTGELFF
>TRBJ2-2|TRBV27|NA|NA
TGTGCCAGCAGTCGGCTCGGCGGCCCGAACACCGGGGAGCTGTTTTTT
CASSRLGGPNTGELFF
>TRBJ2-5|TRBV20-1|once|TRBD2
TGCAGTGCTAGAGATCAGCGGGAGGGCCAAGAGACCCAGTACTTC
CSARDQREGQETQYF
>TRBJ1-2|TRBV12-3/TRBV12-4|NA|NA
TGTGCCAGCAGTTTAGCGCCCGTAAATGGCTACACCTTC
CASSLAPVNGYTF
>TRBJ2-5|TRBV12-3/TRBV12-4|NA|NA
TGTGCCAGCAGTCCCGGGACCCATCAAGAGACCCAGTACTTC
CASSPGTHQETQYF
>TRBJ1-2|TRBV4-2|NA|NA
TGTGCCAGCAGCCAAGATATATTTCGCGGCTATGGCTACACCTTC
CASSQDIFRGYGYTF
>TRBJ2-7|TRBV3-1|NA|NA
TGTGCCAGCAGCCAAGGGCAGGGGTCCTACTACGAGCAGTACTTC
CASSQGQGSYYEQYF
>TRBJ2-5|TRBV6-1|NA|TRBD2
TGTGCCAGCAGTGAAGCGGCGGGGGGAAAGTGGTTGGGGGAGACCCAGTACTTC
CASSEAAGGKWLGETQYF
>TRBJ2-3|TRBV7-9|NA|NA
TGTGCCAGCAGCCCCGCGGGGCGCGGAGGAGATACGCAGTATTTT
CASSPAGRGGDTQYF
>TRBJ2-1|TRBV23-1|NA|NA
TGCGCCAGCAGTCAACCGACCATGAGGATGTTCGACTACAATGAGCAGTTCTTC
CASSQPTMRMFDYNEQFF
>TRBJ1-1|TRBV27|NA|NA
TGTGCCAGCAGTTTAAGTCCCGGGCGAGAAGCTTTCTTT
CASSLSPGREAFF
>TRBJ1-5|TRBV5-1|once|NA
TGCGCCAGCAGCCAAACAGGGAAGGGCAATCAGCCCCAGCATTTT
CASSQTGKGNQPQHF
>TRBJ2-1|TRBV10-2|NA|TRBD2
TGCGCCAGCAGCCTAGCGGGATCCCACAATGAGCAGTTCTTC
CASSLAGSHNEQFF
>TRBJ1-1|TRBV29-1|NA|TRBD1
TGCAGCGGGGACAGGGGGCGCGCGGACACTGAAGCTTTCTTT
CSGDRGRADTEAFF
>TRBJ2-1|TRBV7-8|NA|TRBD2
TGTGCCAGCAGCTTAGCTGGTAGCGGGAGTCCGCGGAATGAGCAGTTCTTC
CASSLAGSGSPRNEQFF
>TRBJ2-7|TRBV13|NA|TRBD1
TGTGCCAGCAGCAGCCGGGACAGGGGCCGGGGTGAGCAGTACTTC
CASSSRDRGRGEQYF
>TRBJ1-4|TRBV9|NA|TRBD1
TGTGCCAGCAAGCTCGGACAGGGACAAAATGAAAAACTGTTTTTT
CASKLGQGQNEKLFF
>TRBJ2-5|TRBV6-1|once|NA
TGTGCCAGCAGTGAAGGTTTGGGACTTAATGGGGCCCAGTACTTC
CASSEGLGLNGAQYF
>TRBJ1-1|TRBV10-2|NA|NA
TGCGCCAGCAGTGAGTTGGGAGAGGATGAAGCTTTCTTT
CASSELGEDEAFF
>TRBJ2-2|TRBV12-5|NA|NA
TGTGCTAGTGGTCCCCGAATCGGGGAGCTGTTTTTT
CASGPRIGELFF